Sequencing of this TCR beta chain was carried out in a study of blood T cell repertoires in COVID-19. Study-wide context: Researchers got acute and convalescent COVID-19 samples from the United States, Italy and Spain. T cells, B-cell-depleted T cells, or PBMCs provided the cDNA or gDNA that served as material.

Per the original methods: Reference gene primer amplification yielded estimated nucleated cell counts. Data came from immunoSEQ multiplex PCR; TCRdb stores just in-frame clones and leaves some out. V and J calls and clone size are as listed in that table; D and trimming were resolved from the DNA. The sample lists around 620,000 clones; 80% to 90% were seen once. Germline V CDR1 and CDR2: MGHRA, YSYEKL. The length of the CDR3 is 15 residues. The chain recombines TRBV4-1 with TRBJ1-2; 10 bases agree with TRBD1. This clonotype originated in a woman between 18 and 29 years old with acute or convalescent COVID-19. The sequenced material came from peripheral blood. This CDR3 is CASLPGTGAIYGYTF. Written as DNA, the CDR3 is TGCGCTTCCCTCCCCGGGACAGGGGCTATCTATGGCTACACCTTC.